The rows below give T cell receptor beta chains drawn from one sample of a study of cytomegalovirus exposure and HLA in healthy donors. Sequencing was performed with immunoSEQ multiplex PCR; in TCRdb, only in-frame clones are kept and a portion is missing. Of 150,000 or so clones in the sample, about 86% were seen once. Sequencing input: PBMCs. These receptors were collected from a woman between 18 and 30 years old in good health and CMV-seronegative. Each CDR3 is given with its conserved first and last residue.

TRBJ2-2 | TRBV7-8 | CASSLGEGTANTGELFF
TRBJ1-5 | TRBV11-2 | CASSLGAVQPQHF
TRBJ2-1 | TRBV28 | CASSLGGRGEQFF
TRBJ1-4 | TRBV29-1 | CSVDLGQPGEKLFF
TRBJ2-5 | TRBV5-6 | CASSPRRQGQTQYF
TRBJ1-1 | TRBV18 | CASSSSLRGYTEAFF
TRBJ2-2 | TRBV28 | CASRGAGELFF
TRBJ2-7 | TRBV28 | CASGFGASTRGGFF
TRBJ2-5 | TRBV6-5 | CASSLSGGEETQYF
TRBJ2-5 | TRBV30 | CAWRDYQETQYF
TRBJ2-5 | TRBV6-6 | CASSYVPGTRETQYF
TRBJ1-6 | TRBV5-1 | CASSLGRDSPLHF
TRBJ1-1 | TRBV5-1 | CASSLVTGGENTEAFF
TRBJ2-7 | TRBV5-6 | CASSPWRDGAYEQYF
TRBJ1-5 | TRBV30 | CAWSVRGDQPQHF
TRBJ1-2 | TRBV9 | CASSVDQDSGYTF
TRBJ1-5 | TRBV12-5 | CASGSDQGAKGQPQHF
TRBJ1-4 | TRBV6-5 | CASSNGDRDYEKLFF
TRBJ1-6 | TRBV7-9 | CASSPDRGPLHSSPLHF
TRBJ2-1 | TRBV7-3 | CASSPWSSGANEQFF
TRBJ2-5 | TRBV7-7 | CASSLGTSTSQETQYF
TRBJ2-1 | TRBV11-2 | CASSLSGTARYNEQFF
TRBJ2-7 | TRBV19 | CASSETGDYEQYF
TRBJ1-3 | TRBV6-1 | CASSAGQYSGNTIYF
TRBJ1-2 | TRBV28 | CASSFAGTAYGYTF
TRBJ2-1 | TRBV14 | CASSEDRGPYNEQFF
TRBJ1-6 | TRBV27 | CASSHDRENSPLHF
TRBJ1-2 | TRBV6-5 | CASSSNRDRGGGYTF
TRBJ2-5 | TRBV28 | CASSPTRGHETQYF
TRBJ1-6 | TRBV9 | CASSNNNSPLHF
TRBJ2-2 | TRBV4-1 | CASSQATGAGELFF
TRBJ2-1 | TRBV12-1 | CASRFSLGLAGVEQFF
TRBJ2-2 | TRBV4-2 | CASSQVSGGETGELFF